The clone carrying this T cell receptor beta chain has just one count. Its antigen is currently unknown. This entry is derived from a study of cytomegalovirus exposure and HLA in healthy donors. This CDR3 has 17 amino acids. Trimming pared 0 bases from V and 4 bases from J, leaving 16 bases between. CDR1 is SGHAT, CDR2 FQNNGV, per germline. Donors came from a validation cohort of over a hundred subjects, distinct from the first 666-subject cohort. Sequencing used immunoSEQ multiplex PCR; TCRdb keeps in-frame clones, though not all of them. The table includes approximately 58,000 clones, about 93% detected once. Study conclusions and caveats: Rarity marked most TCR sequences, yet some public TCRs occurred in many donors. As was reported, the classifier diagnosed cytomegalovirus status with high specificity and sensitivity. Specific recognition of CMV antigens was confirmed in vitro for a few chains (all CMV-associated).

The chain has TRBV11-2 and TRBJ2-1; tentative D call: TRBD2 (6 bases). Sequenced: PBMCs. The receptor comes from a man aged 18 to 35 in good health and CMV-seronegative. The CDR3 DNA is TGTGCCAGCAGCTTAGATGGAGGGTTTGGCAAATACAATGAGCAGTTCTTC. As protein: CASSLDGGFGKYNEQFF.